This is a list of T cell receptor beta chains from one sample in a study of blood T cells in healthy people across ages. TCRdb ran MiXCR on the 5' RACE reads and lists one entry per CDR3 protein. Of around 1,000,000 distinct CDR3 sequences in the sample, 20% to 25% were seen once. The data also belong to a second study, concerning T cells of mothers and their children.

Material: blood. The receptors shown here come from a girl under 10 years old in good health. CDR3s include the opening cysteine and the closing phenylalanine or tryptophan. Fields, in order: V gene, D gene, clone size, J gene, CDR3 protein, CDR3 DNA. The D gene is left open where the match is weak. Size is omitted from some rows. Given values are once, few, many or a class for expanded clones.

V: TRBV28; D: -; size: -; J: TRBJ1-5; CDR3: CASSIRRRGVSRQPQHF; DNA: TGTGCCAGCAGTATACGACGTAGGGGGGTTAGTCGGCAGCCCCAGCATTTT
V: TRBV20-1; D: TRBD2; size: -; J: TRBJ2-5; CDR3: CSATDGGRAEETQYF; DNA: TGCAGTGCTACCGACGGCGGGAGGGCCGAAGAGACCCAGTACTTC
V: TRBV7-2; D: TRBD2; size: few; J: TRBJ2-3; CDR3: CASRIAGGTDTQYF; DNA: TGTGCCAGCAGAATTGCGGGGGGCACAGATACGCAGTATTTT
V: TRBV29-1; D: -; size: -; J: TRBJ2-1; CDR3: CSVEGSSAEQFF; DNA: TGCAGCGTTGAGGGCTCCTCTGCGGAGCAGTTCTTC
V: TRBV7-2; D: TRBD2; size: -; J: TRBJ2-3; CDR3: CASSLRREADTQYF; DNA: TGTGCCAGCAGCTTAAGGCGGGAGGCAGATACGCAGTATTTT
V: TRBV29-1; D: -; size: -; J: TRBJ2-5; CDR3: CSVDVQNQETQYF; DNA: TGCAGCGTTGATGTTCAGAACCAAGAGACCCAGTACTTC
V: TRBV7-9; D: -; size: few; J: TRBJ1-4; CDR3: CASSPWGTNEKLFF; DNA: TGTGCCAGCAGTCCCTGGGGAACTAATGAAAAACTGTTTTTT
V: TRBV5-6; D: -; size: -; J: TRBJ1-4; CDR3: CASSGSEGTNEKLFF; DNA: TGTGCCAGCAGCGGGTCCGAGGGAACTAATGAAAAACTGTTTTTT
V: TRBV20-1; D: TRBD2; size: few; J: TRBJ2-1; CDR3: CSACRTSGGHSYNEQFF; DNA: TGCAGTGCTTGTCGGACTAGCGGGGGCCACTCCTACAATGAGCAGTTCTTC
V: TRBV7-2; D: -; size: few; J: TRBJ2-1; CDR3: CASSLLVGAYNEQFF; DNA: TGTGCCAGCAGCTTATTGGTAGGGGCCTACAATGAGCAGTTCTTC
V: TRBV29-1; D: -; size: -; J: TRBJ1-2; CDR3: CSVVSQGRNYGYTF; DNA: TGCAGCGTTGTTTCGCAGGGTAGGAACTATGGCTACACCTTC
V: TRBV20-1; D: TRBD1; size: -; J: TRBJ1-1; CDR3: CSARANGQGGEAFF; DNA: TGCAGTGCTAGAGCTAACGGACAGGGAGGAGAAGCTTTCTTT
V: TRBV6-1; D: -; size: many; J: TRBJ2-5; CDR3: CASSELGWRETQYF; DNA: TGTGCCAGCAGTGAACTGGGGTGGAGAGAGACCCAGTACTTC
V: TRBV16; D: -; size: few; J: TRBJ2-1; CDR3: CASSQSPSQAGQFF; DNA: TGTGCCAGCAGCCAATCACCTAGCCAGGCCGGGCAGTTCTTC
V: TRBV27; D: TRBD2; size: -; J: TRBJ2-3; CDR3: CASRPTLAVVTDTQYF; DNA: TGTGCCAGCAGGCCGACACTAGCGGTAGTCACAGATACGCAGTATTTT
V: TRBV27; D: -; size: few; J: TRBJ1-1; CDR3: CASSFGQYSEAFF; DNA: TGTGCCAGCAGTTTCGGGCAGTATTCTGAAGCTTTCTTT
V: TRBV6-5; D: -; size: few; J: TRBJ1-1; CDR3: CASSYDWPTMNTEALF; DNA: TGTGCCAGCAGTTACGATTGGCCCACCATGAACACTGAAGCTCTCTTT
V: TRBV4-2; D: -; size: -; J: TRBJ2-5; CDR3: CASSQGSNQETQYF; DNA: TGTGCCAGCAGCCAAGGTAGCAACCAAGAGACCCAGTACTTC
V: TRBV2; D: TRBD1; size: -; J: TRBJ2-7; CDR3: CASSPTPGQAGF; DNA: TGTGCCAGCAGTCCTACTCCGGGACAGGCGGGGTTC
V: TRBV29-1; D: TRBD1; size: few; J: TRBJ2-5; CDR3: CSGTGGGQETQYF; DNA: TGCAGCGGTACAGGGGGAGGCCAAGAGACCCAGTACTTC
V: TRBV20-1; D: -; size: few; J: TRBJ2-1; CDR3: CSASPRNEQFF; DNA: TGCAGTGCTAGTCCACGGAATGAGCAGTTCTTC
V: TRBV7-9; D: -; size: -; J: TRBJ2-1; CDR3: CASRTSYNEQFF; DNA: TGTGCCAGCAGGACTAGTTACAATGAGCAGTTCTTC
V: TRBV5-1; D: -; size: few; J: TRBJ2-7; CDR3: CASSFPDSGYEQYF; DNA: TGCGCCAGCAGCTTCCCCGACAGTGGGTACGAGCAGTACTTC
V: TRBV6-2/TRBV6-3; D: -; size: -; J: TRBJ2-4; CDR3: CAVSRGGGNIQYF; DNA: TGTGCCGTTTCACGAGGTGGGGGAAACATTCAGTACTTC
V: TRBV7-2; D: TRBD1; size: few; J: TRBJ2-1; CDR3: CASSFGTGLYNEQFF; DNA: TGTGCCAGCAGCTTCGGGACAGGCCTCTACAATGAGCAGTTCTTC
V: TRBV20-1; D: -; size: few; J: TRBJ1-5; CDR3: CSAREGSRGQPQHF; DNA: TGCAGTGCTAGAGAAGGATCCCGGGGGCAGCCCCAGCATTTT
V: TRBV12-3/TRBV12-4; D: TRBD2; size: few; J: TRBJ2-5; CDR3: CASTQTRLAGGATQETQYF; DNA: TGTGCCAGCACCCAGACTAGACTAGCGGGGGGCGCGACACAAGAGACCCAGTACTTC
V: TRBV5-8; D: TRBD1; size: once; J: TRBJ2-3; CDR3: CASSLLRTGTTDTQYF; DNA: TGTGCCAGCAGCCTTCTCCGGACAGGGACCACAGATACGCAGTATTTT
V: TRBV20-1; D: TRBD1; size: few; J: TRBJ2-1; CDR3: CSAPSDRGREQFF; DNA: TGCAGTGCCCCAAGTGACAGGGGGCGAGAGCAGTTCTTC
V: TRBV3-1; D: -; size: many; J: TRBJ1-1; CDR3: CASSQAENTEAFF; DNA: TGTGCCAGCAGCCAGGCCGAGAACACTGAAGCTTTCTTT
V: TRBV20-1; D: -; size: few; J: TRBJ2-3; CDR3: CSAGKGTQYF; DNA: TGCAGTGCTGGAAAAGGGACGCAGTATTTT
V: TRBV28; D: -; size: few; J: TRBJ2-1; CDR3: CASSLPRSDPSSYNEQFF; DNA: TGTGCCAGCAGTCTTCCGCGGTCGGACCCGAGCTCCTACAATGAGCAGTTCTTC
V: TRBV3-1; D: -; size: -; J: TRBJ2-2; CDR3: CASSQPDGGELFF; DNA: TGTGCCAGCAGCCAACCCGACGGCGGGGAGCTGTTTTTT
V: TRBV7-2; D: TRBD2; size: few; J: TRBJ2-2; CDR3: CASSFPLAGGVPPNTGELFF; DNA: TGTGCCAGCAGCTTCCCACTAGCGGGAGGAGTTCCCCCGAACACCGGGGAGCTGTTTTTT
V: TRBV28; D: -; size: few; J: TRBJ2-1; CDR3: CASSPARGGTNEQFF; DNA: TGTGCCAGCAGTCCCGCAAGAGGTGGGACTAATGAGCAGTTCTTC
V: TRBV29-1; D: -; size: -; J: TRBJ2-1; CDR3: CSVEGLAKREQFF; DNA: TGCAGCGTTGAGGGACTCGCGAAAAGAGAGCAGTTCTTC
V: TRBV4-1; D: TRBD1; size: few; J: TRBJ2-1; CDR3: CASSQEAAGGRNEQFF; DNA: TGCGCCAGCAGCCAAGAGGCGGCAGGGGGCCGAAATGAGCAGTTCTTC
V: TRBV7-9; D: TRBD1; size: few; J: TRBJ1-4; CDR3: CASSGTGGMKEKLFF; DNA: TGTGCCAGCAGCGGGACAGGGGGCATGAAAGAAAAACTGTTTTTT
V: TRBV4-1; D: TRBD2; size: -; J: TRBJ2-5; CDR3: CASSQTETSIVTQYF; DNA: TGCGCCAGCAGCCAAACCGAGACTAGCATTGTGACCCAGTACTTC
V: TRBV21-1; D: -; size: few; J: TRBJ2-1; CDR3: CASRAGAKYNEQFF; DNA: TGTGCCAGCAGAGCGGGAGCTAAGTACAATGAGCAGTTCTTC
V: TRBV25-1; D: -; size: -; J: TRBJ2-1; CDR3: CASSEPNNEQFF; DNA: TGTGCCAGCAGTGAACCCAACAATGAGCAGTTCTTC
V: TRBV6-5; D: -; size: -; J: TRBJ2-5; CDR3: CASSYTSRDSGETQYF; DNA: TGTGCCAGCAGTTACACTTCCCGGGACAGCGGGGAGACCCAGTACTTC
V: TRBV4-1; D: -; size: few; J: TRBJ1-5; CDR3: CASSQVSFQGSNQPQHF; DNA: TGCGCCAGCAGCCAAGTTAGCTTTCAAGGTAGCAATCAGCCCCAGCATTTT
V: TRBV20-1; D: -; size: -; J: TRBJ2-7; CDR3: CSARDPSRPYEQYF; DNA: TGCAGTGCTAGAGACCCGTCCAGACCCTACGAGCAGTACTTC
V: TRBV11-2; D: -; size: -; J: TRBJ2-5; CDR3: CASSLVQVGETQYF; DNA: TGTGCCAGCAGCTTAGTTCAGGTGGGAGAGACCCAGTACTTC
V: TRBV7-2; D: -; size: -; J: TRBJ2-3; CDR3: CASSFTGGSTDTQYF; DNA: TGTGCCAGCAGCTTCACCGGCGGCTCCACAGATACGCAGTATTTT
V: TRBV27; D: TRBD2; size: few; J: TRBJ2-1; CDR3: CASSFLGLAGGRGNEQFF; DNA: TGTGCCAGCAGTTTCCTCGGACTAGCGGGAGGGAGGGGGAATGAGCAGTTCTTC
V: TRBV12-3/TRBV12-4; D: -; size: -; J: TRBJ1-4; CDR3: CASSWGQNSNEKLFF; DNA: TGTGCCAGCAGCTGGGGACAAAACTCTAATGAAAAACTGTTTTTT
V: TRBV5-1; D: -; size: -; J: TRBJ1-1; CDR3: CASSPGRKTEAFF; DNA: TGCGCCAGCAGCCCAGGAAGGAAGACTGAAGCTTTCTTT
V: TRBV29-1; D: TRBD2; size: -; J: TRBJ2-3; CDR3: CSVLGLAGANTDTQYF; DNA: TGCAGCGTCCTGGGACTAGCGGGTGCAAACACAGATACGCAGTATTTT
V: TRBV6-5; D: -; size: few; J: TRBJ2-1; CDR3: CASSSPHSRRFDNEQFF; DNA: TGTGCCAGCAGTTCCCCCCACTCACGGAGGTTTGACAATGAGCAGTTCTTC
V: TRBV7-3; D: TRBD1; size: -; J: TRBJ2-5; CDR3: CASSSGTGVQETQYF; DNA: TGTGCCAGCAGCTCCGGGACAGGGGTCCAAGAGACCCAGTACTTC
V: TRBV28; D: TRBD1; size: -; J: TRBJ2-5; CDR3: CASSFEGQGQETQYF; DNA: TGTGCCAGCAGTTTTGAGGGACAGGGTCAAGAGACCCAGTACTTC
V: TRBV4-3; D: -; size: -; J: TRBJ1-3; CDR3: CASSQDGGGGEDTIYF; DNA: TGCGCCAGCAGCCAAGATGGTGGAGGGGGAGAAGACACCATATATTTT
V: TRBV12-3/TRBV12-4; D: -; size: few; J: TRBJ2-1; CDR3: CASDLTNGTDNEQFF; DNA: TGTGCCAGCGATCTTACAAATGGGACGGACAATGAGCAGTTCTTC
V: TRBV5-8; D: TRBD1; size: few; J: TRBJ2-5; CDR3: CASSLYAGQGLGETQYF; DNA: TGTGCCAGCAGCTTGTATGCGGGACAGGGCCTGGGAGAGACCCAGTACTTC
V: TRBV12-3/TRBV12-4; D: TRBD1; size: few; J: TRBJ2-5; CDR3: CASRRQGIQETQYF; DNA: TGTGCCAGCAGGAGACAGGGAATCCAAGAGACCCAGTACTTC
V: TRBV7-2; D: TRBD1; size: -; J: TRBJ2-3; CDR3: CASSSQGGTDTQYF; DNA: TGTGCCAGCAGTTCCCAGGGGGGCACAGATACGCAGTATTTT
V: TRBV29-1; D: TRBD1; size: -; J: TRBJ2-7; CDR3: CSVVQGAGEQYF; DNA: TGCAGCGTTGTACAGGGGGCTGGCGAGCAGTACTTC
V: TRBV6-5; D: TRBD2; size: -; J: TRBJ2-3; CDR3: CASSSGGVNTDTQYF; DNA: TGTGCCAGCAGTTCGGGAGGGGTGAACACAGATACGCAGTATTTT